The 30 T cell receptor beta chains given below trace back to one sample, sequenced in a study of T cells in Graves' hyperthyroidism and ophthalmopathy. Researchers amplified the TCR beta CDR3 regions from RNA transcripts. First-round RT-PCR with HTBI primers amplified the TCR CDR3 region. MiXCR, applied by TCRdb to the multiplex PCR reads, yields one record per CDR3 protein. This repertoire shows 300,000 to 450,000 distinct CDR3 sequences, about a fifth found once; its top ten account for 40%. Sequenced material: blood. Receptor source: a man aged 18-30 years with Graves' ophthalmopathy.

This clonotype was detected a few times. The J gene is TRBJ2-1, the V gene TRBV27; D could derive from TRBD1 or TRBD2 (5 bases each). The V end was cut by 6 bases, the J end by 9 bases, with 9 bases between. CDR3 size: 11 residues. Germline loops: CDR1 MNHEY, CDR2 SMNVEV (reference sequence). The CDR3 is CASSAGAEQFF. The CDR3 nucleotides are TGTGCCAGCAGCGCCGGGGCTGAGCAGTTCTTC.

The chain has TRBV20-1 and TRBJ2-5; 10 bases match TRBD2. The CDR3 extends over 15 amino acids. The V and J ends lost 5 bases and 5 bases, in that order; junction bases with no gene match: 11. Germline V lookup: CDR1 DFQATT, CDR2 SNEGSKA (reference sequence). DNA for the CDR3: TGCAGTGCTCTGAGCGGGGGGGCTCTCACCGAGACCCAGTACTTC. This codes for CSALSGGALTETQYF.

This clonotype was detected ten times or more. This chain uses TRBV20-1 with TRBJ2-3, with 8 bases lining up with TRBD1. The length of the CDR3 is 13 residues. Germline CDR1 and CDR2: DFQATT and SNEGSKA (reference sequence). V trimming: 6 bases; J trimming: 11 bases; junction bases outside the gene matches: 13. The CDR3 DNA sequence: TGCAGTGCCCGACCGGGACAGGCTTTGGGGCAGTATTTT. Translated, it gives CSARPGQALGQYF.

The chain combines TRBV27 with TRBJ2-5; D is tentatively TRBD1 or TRBD2 (5 bases each). Trimming removed 5 bases at V and 1 base at J, with 14 bases between. Germline V gene sequence: CDR1 MNHEY, CDR2 SMNVEV (reference sequence). This CDR3 is built from 15 residues. CDR3 residues: CASSPVGAPQETQYF. CDR3 in DNA: TGTGCCAGCAGTCCCGTCGGGGCTCCCCAAGAGACCCAGTACTTC.

The V call is TRBV6-1, the J call TRBJ1-5; TRBD1 matches at 8 bases. This CDR3 is 15 amino acids long. J was trimmed by 6 bases and V by 6 bases; bases with no gene match: 10. CDR1 MNHNS and CDR2 SASEGT come from the germline V gene. In DNA, the CDR3 is TGTGCCAGCAGGTCAGGACAGGGAATGGGTCAGCCCCAGCATTTT. Its protein is CASRSGQGMGQPQHF.

This clonotype has more than one count but fewer than ten. The chain employs TRBV19 and TRBJ1-5; maybe TRBD1 (6 bases). CDR3 length: 14 residues. Trimming cost V 6 bases and J 3 bases, with 12 bases left between them. Germline values: CDR1 LNHDA, CDR2 SQIVND (reference sequence). The CDR3 nucleotides read TGTGCCAGTAGCTTGGGGGACACCAATCAGCCCCAGCATTTT. Its protein product is CASSLGDTNQPQHF.

The chain has TRBV18 and TRBJ1-2; D is perhaps TRBD1 (5 bases). The CDR3 sequence is 12 residues long. CDR1 and CDR2 from the germline V gene are KGHSH and LQKENI. Deletions cut 3 bases from V and 7 bases from J, with 9 bases between. The CDR3 region has the DNA TGTGCCAGCTCACCCAGCAGGGCTGGCTACACCTTC. Encoded protein: CASSPSRAGYTF. Full variable domain (missing parts from reference TRBV18 and TRBJ1-2): NAGVMQNPRHLVRRRGQEARLRCSPMKGHSHVYWYRQLPEEGLKFMVYLQKENIIDESGMPKERFSAEFPKEGPSILRIQQVVRGDSAAYFCASSPSRAGYTFGSGTRLTVV.

The sample holds a few counts of this clonotype. The chain links TRBV6-1 to TRBJ1-3; D unclear. Looked up from germline, CDR1 is MNHNS and CDR2 is SASEGT. The CDR3 totals 14 residues. Trimming took 7 bases from V and 3 from J, leaving 13 bases between them. The CDR3 region is CASTPVGYGNTIYF. In DNA form, the CDR3 reads TGTGCCAGCACACCGGTAGGGTATGGAAACACCATATATTTT.

Many counts were recorded for this clonotype. The V call is TRBV3-1, the J call TRBJ2-1, with D perhaps TRBD1 (6 bases). CDR3 length: 14 amino acids. The germline V gene encodes CDR1 LGHDT and CDR2 YNNKEL (reference sequence). V was shortened by 2 bases and J by 10 bases, with 15 bases between the two germline ends. The CDR3 DNA reads TGTGCCAGCAGCCAATCGAACAGGGCAGACGAGCAGTTCTTC. Its translation: CASSQSNRADEQFF.

This clonotype was seen at least ten times. This chain connects TRBV20-1 to TRBJ2-1; perhaps TRBD2 as D (5 bases). Trimming removed 1 base from V and 6 bases from J, with 10 bases in between. Germline loops: CDR1 DFQATT, CDR2 SNEGSKA (reference sequence). The CDR3 runs to 13 residues. DNA of the CDR3: TGCAGTGCTAGAGGCGGGCTAGCCAATGAGCAGTTCTTC. It codes for CSARGGLANEQFF.

Note on this clonotype: This could be a read error, since a much larger clone is one nucleotide away. V and J are TRBV18 and TRBJ1-1; D uncertain. CDR1 and CDR2 (germline): KGHSH, LQKENI. This CDR3 has 15 residues. As DNA, the CDR3 is TGTGCCAGCTCACCTCGGCAAGCCTATGGAACTGGAGCTTTCTTT. It specifies CASSPRQAYGTGAFF.

A note on this clonotype: With a much larger clone just one base away, this may be a read error. The chain uses TRBV14 and TRBJ2-7; no clear D gene. The V gene's germline CDR1 is SGHDN and CDR2 FVKESK. This CDR3 contains 12 residues. V was clipped by 2 bases and J by 4 bases, with 6 bases between them. The CDR3 protein is CASSQSPYEQYF. The CDR3 nucleotides read TGTGCCAGCAGCCAAAGTCCATACGAGCAGTACTTC.

The chain recombines TRBV2 with TRBJ1-5; 11 nucleotides match TRBD1. The CDR3 is 19 amino acids. The V gene end was trimmed by 6 bases and the J gene end by 0 bases; junction bases not matched to a gene: 13. Germline V gives CDR1 SNHLY, CDR2 FYNNEI. CDR3 in DNA: TGTGCCAGCAGCGCCCACCGGGACAGGGGGTCTTATAGCAATCAGCCCCAGCATTTT. This gives the protein CASSAHRDRGSYSNQPQHF. Full variable domain (missing parts from reference TRBV2 and TRBJ1-5): EPEVTQTPSHQVTQMGQEVILRCVPISNHLYFYWYRQILGQKVEFLVSFYNNEISEKSEIFDDQFSVERPDGSNFTLKIRSTKLEDSAMYFCASSAHRDRGSYSNQPQHFGDGTRLSIL.

This sequence joins TRBV2 and TRBJ1-5; TRBD1 matches 9 bases. This CDR3 spans 16 amino acids. Germline V gene lookup returns CDR1 SNHLY and CDR2 FYNNEI. The junction had 15 bases not matched to a gene; V was cut back by 6 bases and J by 9 bases. CDR3 residues: CASSENTGGTPWPQHF. In DNA, the CDR3 is TGTGCCAGCAGCGAAAACACAGGGGGCACTCCGTGGCCCCAGCATTTT.

This clonotype came up many times. The chain joins TRBV28 to TRBJ1-1; 8 bases are shared with TRBD1. Germline CDR1 reads MDHEN; CDR2 reads SYDVKM. This CDR3 has 12 residues. J lost 10 bases, V lost 7 bases, and 8 bases had no gene match. The CDR3 DNA reads TGTGCCAGCAACCGAGGACAGGGCCCAGCTTTCTTT. This gives the protein CASNRGQGPAFF. Full variable domain (remainder filled in from reference TRBV28 and TRBJ1-1): DVKVTQSSRYLVKRTGEKVFLECVQDMDHENMFWYRQDPGLGLRLIYFSYDVKMKEKGDIPEGYSVSREKKERFSLILESASTNQTSMYLCASNRGQGPAFFGQGTRLTVV.

The rearrangement links TRBV6-1 to TRBJ2-4, with D possibly matching TRBD2 (5 bases). Deletions cut 5 bases from V and 8 bases from J, with 13 bases between. The CDR3 consists of 13 residues. Germline loops: CDR1 MNHNS, CDR2 SASEGT. In DNA, the CDR3 is TGTGCCAGCAGTAGGAGGCTTGTCGACATTCAGTACTTC. Its translation is CASSRRLVDIQYF.

This clonotype was recorded a few times. J is TRBJ2-5 and V is TRBV2, with D tentatively TRBD2 (6 bases). Germline CDR1 reads SNHLY; CDR2 reads FYNNEI. The CDR3 is made up of 13 amino acids. V lost 8 bases to trimming and J lost 5 bases, with 15 bases between them. CDR3 nucleotide sequence: TGTGCCAGCGGTTTGGAGGGAAAGGAGACCCAGTACTTC. Its translation: CASGLEGKETQYF.

This chain joins TRBV28 and TRBJ1-5, with 9 bases that match TRBD1. V dropped 2 bases and J dropped 5; count of bases not matched to a gene: 10. The CDR3 totals 17 residues. The V gene's germline CDR1 is MDHEN and CDR2 SYDVKM. CDR3 DNA: TGTGCCAGCAGTTTAGGGCCGGGACAGGGACCTTATCAGCCCCAGCATTTT. It codes for CASSLGPGQGPYQPQHF.

The chain uses TRBV6-6 and TRBJ1-2, with a weak D call TRBD1 (6 bases). CDR3 length: 14 amino acids. Germline V gene data show CDR1 as MNHNY and CDR2 as SVGAGI (reference sequence). Trimming stripped 0 bases from V and 8 bases from J, with 13 bases between. For the CDR3, the DNA is TGTGCCAGCAGTTACTCCGACAGGCCCGGGGGCTACACCTTC. It specifies CASSYSDRPGGYTF.

This clonotype was seen ten or more times. The genes are TRBV12-3 or TRBV12-4 and TRBJ2-3, with 8 bases matching TRBD1. Trimming cost V 3 bases and J 0 bases; bases outside gene matches: 5. This CDR3 region has 16 residues. CDR3 region: CASSFLRDRSTDTQYF. The CDR3 DNA reads as TGTGCCAGCAGTTTCCTCCGGGACAGGAGCACAGATACGCAGTATTTT.

The rearrangement uses TRBV7-6 and TRBJ2-4; perhaps TRBD1 as D (6 bases). This CDR3 comprises 17 residues. Trimming took 1 base from V and 8 from J, leaving 21 bases between them. Looked up from germline, CDR1 is SGHVS and CDR2 is FNYEAQ. This CDR3 reads CASSLGSTGQQGDIQYF. The CDR3 DNA follows: TGTGCCAGCAGCTTAGGGTCGACAGGACAGCAAGGGGACATTCAGTACTTC. The full variable domain, its missing parts supplied by reference TRBV7-6 and TRBJ2-4, is GAGVSQSPRYKVTKRGQDVALRCDPISGHVSLYWYRQALGQGPEFLTYFNYEAQQDKSGLPNDRFSAERPEGSISTLTIQRTEQRDSAMYRCASSLGSTGQQGDIQYFGAGTRLSVL.

This clonotype was detected many times. The chain has TRBV11-2 and TRBJ1-6; TRBD1 is a possible D gene (5 bases). Germline CDR1 SGHAT, CDR2 FQNNGV. The CDR3 is made up of 14 amino acids. V was shortened by 8 bases and J by 9 bases, with 17 bases between the two germline ends. The CDR3 is CASGSLNGGSPLHF. CDR3 nucleotides: TGTGCCAGCGGTAGTTTGAACGGGGGTTCACCCCTCCACTTT.

In this sample, this clonotype turned up many times. The chain has TRBV11-2 and TRBJ1-2, with a tentative D call TRBD1 (6 bases). CDR3 length equals 15 residues. V was cut by 1 base and J by 3 bases, with 12 bases left in between. Germline V gene lookup returns CDR1 SGHAT and CDR2 FQNNGV. The CDR3 nucleotides read TGTGCCAGCAGCTTAGTAGGGGGGCAGGACTATGGCTACACCTTC. Translated: CASSLVGGQDYGYTF.

This clonotype came up a few times. The V call is TRBV6-5, the J call TRBJ1-2; no firm D call. CDR1 MNHEY and CDR2 SVGAGI come from the germline V gene. V lost 0 bases to trimming and J lost 6 bases, with 14 bases between them. This CDR3 is 15 amino acids long. The CDR3 sequence: CASSYSAQNRDGYTF. CDR3 nucleotide sequence: TGTGCCAGCAGTTACTCCGCCCAGAATAGGGATGGCTACACCTTC.

This clonotype has a count of ten or more. This chain links TRBV11-2 with TRBJ2-7, with 8 bases lining up with TRBD2. This CDR3 comprises 17 residues. Germline trimming cut 0 bases from V and 2 bases from J; bases unmatched to any gene: 9. Germline V gene data show CDR1 as SGHAT and CDR2 as FQNNGV. This CDR3 is CASSLDAPSGYAYEQYF. CDR3 DNA: TGTGCCAGCAGCTTAGATGCCCCTAGCGGGTACGCCTACGAGCAGTACTTC.

This clonotype was detected ten times or more. This chain joins TRBV5-8 and TRBJ2-3; tentatively, D is TRBD2 (6 bases). Trimming stripped 0 bases from V and 1 base from J, with 9 bases between. This CDR3 has 15 amino acids. The germline V gene has CDR1 SGHTS and CDR2 YDEGEE. CDR3 loop: CASSLASVGTDTQYF. The CDR3 DNA follows: TGTGCCAGCAGCTTGGCTAGCGTCGGCACAGATACGCAGTATTTT.

This clonotype was seen ten or more times. The chain is built from TRBV28 and TRBJ2-3; D is undetermined. This CDR3 region has 15 residues. Germline V gene lookup returns CDR1 MDHEN and CDR2 SYDVKM. V was pared by 2 bases and J by 4 bases, with 13 bases between. CDR3 loop: CASSLMPPNADTQYF. The CDR3 DNA is TGTGCCAGCAGTTTAATGCCTCCCAACGCAGATACGCAGTATTTT.

This clonotype was observed a handful of times. This chain connects TRBV9 to TRBJ1-5; D gene unclear. The length of the CDR3 is 15 residues. Germline CDR1 is SGDLS and CDR2 is YYNGEE. The V end lost 2 bases, the J end lost 4 bases, and 13 bases lay between the germline ends. CDR3: CASSVGNQGNQPQHF. The DNA for the CDR3 is TGTGCCAGCAGCGTTGGCAATCAAGGAAATCAGCCCCAGCATTTT. Full variable domain (outside the CDR3, taken from reference TRBV9 and TRBJ1-5): DSGVTQTPKHLITATGQRVTLRCSPRSGDLSVYWYQQSLDQGLQFLIQYYNGEERAKGNILERFSAQQFPDLHSELNLSSLELGDSALYFCASSVGNQGNQPQHFGDGTRLSIL.

This clonotype occurred many times. The rearrangement uses TRBV3-1 and TRBJ2-5; 9 bases line up with TRBD1. CDR1 and CDR2 from the germline V gene are LGHDT and YNNKEL (reference sequence). CDR3 length: 14 amino acids. The trim removed 6 bases at V and 4 bases at J, leaving 6 bases unmatched. This CDR3 reads CASSRTGVRETQYF. DNA of the CDR3: TGTGCCAGCAGTCGGACAGGGGTGAGAGAGACCCAGTACTTC.

In the case of this clonotype: A much larger clone differs from this one at a single base, so this may be a read error. V is TRBV19 and J is TRBJ1-2, with TRBD1 matching over 7 bases. In germline, CDR1 is LNHDA, CDR2 SQIVND (reference sequence). CDR3 length: 15 amino acids. CDR3 region: CASRPGTALNYGYAF. The CDR3 bases are TGTGCCAGTAGACCGGGGACAGCACTTAACTATGGCTACGCCTTC.